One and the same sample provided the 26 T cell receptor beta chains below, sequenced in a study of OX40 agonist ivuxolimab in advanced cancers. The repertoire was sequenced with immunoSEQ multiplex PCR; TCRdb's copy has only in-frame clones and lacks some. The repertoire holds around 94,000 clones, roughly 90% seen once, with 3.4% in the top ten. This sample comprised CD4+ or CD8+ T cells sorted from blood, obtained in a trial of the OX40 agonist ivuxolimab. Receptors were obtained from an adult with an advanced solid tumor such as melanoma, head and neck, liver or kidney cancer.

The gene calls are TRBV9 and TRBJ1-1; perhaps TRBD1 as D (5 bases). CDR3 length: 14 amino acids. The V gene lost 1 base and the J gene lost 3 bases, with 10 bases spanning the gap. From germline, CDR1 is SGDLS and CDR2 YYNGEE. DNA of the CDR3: TGTGCCAGCAGCGTACTGCAGGGTCACACTGAAGCTTTCTTT. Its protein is CASSVLQGHTEAFF.

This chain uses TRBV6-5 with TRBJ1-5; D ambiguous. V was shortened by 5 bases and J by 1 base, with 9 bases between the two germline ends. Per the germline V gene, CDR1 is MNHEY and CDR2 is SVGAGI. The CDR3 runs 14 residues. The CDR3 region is CASSQMGSNQPQHF. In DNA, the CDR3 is TGTGCCAGCAGTCAGATGGGGAGCAATCAGCCCCAGCATTTT.

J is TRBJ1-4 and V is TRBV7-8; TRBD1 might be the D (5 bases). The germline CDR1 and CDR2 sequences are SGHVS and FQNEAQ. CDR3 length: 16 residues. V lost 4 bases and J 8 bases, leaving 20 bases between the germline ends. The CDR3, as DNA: TGTGCCAGCAGCTCGGACATGCCAGGACTGGGAGAAAAACTGTTTTTT. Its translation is CASSSDMPGLGEKLFF.

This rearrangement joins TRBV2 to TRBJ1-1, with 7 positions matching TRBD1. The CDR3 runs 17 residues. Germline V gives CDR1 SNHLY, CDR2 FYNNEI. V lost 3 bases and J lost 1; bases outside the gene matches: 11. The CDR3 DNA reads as TGTGCCAGCAGTGATGGAGTACCAGGGGGGAAGAACACTGAAGCTTTCTTT. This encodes CASSDGVPGGKNTEAFF.

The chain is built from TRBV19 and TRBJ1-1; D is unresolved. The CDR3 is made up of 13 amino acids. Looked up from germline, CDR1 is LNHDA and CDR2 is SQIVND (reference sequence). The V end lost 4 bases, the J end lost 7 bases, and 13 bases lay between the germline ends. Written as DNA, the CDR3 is TGTGCCAGTAGTAATGAGGGCGGGAGTGAAGCTTTCTTT. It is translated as CASSNEGGSEAFF. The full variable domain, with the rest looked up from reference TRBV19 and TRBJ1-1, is DGGITQSPKYLFRKEGQNVTLSCEQNLNHDAMYWYRQDPGQGLRLIYYSQIVNDFQKGDIAEGYSVSREKKESFPLTVTSAQKNPTAFYLCASSNEGGSEAFFGQGTRLTVV.

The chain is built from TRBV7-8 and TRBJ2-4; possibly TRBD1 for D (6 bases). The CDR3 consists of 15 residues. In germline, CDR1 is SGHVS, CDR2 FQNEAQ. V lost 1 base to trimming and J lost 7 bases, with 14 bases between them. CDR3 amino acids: CASSLVGRRGNIQYF. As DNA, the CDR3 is TGTGCCAGCAGCTTAGTAGGCAGAAGGGGGAACATTCAGTACTTC. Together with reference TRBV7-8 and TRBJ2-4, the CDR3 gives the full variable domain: GAGVSQSPRYKVAKRGQDVALRCDPISGHVSLFWYQQALGQGPEFLTYFQNEAQLDKSGLPSDRFFAERPEGSVSTLKIQRTQQEDSAVYLCASSLVGRRGNIQYFGAGTRLSVL.

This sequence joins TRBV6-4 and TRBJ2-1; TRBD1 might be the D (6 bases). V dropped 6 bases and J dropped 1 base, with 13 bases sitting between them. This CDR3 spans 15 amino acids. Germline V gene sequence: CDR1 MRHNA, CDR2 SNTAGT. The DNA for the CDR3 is TGTGCCAGCAGCGAGACAGGAGAATCCTACAATGAGCAGTTCTTC. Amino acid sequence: CASSETGESYNEQFF.

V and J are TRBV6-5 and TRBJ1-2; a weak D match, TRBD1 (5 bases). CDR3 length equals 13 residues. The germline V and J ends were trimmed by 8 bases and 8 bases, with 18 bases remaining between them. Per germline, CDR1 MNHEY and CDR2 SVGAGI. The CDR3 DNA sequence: TGTGCCAGCCGCGGAGCGGGGGGTCGGGGCTACACCTTC. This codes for CASRGAGGRGYTF.

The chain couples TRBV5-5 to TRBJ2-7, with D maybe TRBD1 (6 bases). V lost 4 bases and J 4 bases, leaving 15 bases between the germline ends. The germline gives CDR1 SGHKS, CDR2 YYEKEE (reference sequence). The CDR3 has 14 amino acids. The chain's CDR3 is CASSLWDKTYEQYF. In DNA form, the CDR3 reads TGTGCCAGCAGCCTTTGGGACAAGACTTACGAGCAGTACTTC. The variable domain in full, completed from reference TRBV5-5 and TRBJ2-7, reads DAGVTQSPTHLIKTRGQQVTLRCSPISGHKSVSWYQQVLGQGPQFIFQYYEKEERGRGNFPDRFSARQFPNYSSELNVNALLLGDSALYLCASSLWDKTYEQYFGPGTRLTVT.

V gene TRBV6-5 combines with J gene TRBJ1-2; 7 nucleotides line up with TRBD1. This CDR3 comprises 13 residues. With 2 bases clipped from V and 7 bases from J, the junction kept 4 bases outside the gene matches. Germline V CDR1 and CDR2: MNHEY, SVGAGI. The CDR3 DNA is TGTGCCAGCAGTTACGACAGGGCTTTTGGCTACACCTTC. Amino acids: CASSYDRAFGYTF.

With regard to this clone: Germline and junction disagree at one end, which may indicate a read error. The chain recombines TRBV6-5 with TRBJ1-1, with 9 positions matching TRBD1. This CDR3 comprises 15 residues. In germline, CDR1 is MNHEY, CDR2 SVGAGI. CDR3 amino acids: CASSYSTGGVTEAFF. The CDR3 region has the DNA TGTGCCAGCAGTTACTCGACAGGGGGGGTCACTGAAGCCTTCTTT.

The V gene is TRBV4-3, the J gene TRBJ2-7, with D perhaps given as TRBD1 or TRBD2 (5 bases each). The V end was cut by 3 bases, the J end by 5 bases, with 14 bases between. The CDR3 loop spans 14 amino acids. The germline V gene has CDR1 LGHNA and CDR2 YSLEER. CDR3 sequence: CASSHPGAPHEQYF. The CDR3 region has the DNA TGCGCCAGCAGCCACCCCGGGGCCCCCCACGAGCAGTACTTC.

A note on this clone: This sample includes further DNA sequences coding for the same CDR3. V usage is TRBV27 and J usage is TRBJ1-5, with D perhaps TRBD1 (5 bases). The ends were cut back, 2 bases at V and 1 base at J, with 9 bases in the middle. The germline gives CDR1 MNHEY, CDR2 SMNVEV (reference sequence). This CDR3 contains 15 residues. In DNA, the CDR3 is TGTGCCAGCAGTTTACAGGGAATCAGCAATCAGCCCCAGCATTTT. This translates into CASSLQGISNQPQHF.

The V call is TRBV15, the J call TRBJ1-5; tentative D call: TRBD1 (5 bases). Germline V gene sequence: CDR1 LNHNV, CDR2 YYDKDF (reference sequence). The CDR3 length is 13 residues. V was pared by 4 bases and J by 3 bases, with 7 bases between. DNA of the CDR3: TGTGCCACCAGCACGGGACTCAATCAGCCCCAGCATTTT. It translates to CATSTGLNQPQHF.

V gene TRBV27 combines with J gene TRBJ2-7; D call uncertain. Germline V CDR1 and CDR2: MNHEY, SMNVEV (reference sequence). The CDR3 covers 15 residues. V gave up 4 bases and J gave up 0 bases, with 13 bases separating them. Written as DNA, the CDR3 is TGTGCCAGCAGTTCCCGGGTGGGGAACTCCTACGAGCAGTACTTC. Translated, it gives CASSSRVGNSYEQYF.

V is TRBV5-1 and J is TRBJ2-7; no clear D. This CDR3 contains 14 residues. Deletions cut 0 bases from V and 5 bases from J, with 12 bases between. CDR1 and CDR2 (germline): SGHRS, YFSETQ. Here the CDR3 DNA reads TGCGCCAGCAGCTTGGCCCTGGGTGGGAACGAGCAGTACTTC. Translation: CASSLALGGNEQYF.

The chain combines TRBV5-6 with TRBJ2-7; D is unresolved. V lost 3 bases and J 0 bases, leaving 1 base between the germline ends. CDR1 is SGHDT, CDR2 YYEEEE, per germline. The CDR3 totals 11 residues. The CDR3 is CASSYSYEQYF. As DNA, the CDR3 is TGTGCCAGCAGCTACTCCTACGAGCAGTACTTC.

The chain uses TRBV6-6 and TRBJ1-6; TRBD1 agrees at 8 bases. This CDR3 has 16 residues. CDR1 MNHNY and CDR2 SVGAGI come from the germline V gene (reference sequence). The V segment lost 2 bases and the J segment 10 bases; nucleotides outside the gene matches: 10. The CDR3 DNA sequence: TGTGCCAGCAGTTACCCGCCGGACAGGGAGTCGTCACCCCTCCACTTT. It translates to CASSYPPDRESSPLHF.

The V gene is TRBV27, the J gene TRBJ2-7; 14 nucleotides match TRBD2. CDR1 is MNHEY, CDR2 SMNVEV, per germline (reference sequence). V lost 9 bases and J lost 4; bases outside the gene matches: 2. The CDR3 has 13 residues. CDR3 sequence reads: CASGLAGGYEQYF. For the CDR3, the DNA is TGTGCCAGTGGACTAGCGGGAGGTTACGAGCAGTACTTC.

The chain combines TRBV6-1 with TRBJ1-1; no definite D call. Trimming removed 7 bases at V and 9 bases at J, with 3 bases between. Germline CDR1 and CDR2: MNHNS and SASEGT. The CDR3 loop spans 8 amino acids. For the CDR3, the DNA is TGTGCCAGCATTCAAGCTTTCTTT. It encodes CASIQAFF.

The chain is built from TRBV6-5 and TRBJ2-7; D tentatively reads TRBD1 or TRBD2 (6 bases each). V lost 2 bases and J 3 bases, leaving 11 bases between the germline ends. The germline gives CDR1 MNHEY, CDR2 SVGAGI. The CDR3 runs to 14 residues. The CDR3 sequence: CASSYTQGGYEQYF. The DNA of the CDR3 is TGTGCCAGCAGTTACACACAGGGAGGCTACGAGCAGTACTTC.

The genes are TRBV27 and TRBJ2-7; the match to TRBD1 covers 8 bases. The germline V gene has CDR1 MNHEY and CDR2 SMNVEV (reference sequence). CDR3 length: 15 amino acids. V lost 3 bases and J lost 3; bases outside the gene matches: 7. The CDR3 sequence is CASSFGPGQGYEQYF. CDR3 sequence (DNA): TGTGCCAGCAGTTTCGGGCCCGGACAGGGCTACGAGCAGTACTTC.

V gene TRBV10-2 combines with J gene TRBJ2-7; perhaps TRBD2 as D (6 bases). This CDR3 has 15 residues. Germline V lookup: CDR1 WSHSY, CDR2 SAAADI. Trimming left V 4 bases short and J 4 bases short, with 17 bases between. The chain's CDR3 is CASSGIWDRGYEQYF. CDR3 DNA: TGCGCCAGCAGTGGGATCTGGGACCGGGGGTACGAGCAGTACTTC.

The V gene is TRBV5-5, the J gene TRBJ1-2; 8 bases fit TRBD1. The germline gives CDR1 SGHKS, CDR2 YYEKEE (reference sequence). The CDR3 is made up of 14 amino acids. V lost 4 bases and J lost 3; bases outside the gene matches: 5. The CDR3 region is CASSPTGADYGYTF. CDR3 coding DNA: TGTGCCAGCAGCCCGACAGGGGCAGACTATGGCTACACCTTC.

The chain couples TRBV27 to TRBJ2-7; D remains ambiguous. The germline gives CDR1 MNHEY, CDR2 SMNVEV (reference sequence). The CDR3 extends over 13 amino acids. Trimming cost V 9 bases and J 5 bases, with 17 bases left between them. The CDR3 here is CASAYSSGDEQYF. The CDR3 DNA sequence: TGTGCCAGTGCTTACAGTTCCGGCGACGAGCAGTACTTC.

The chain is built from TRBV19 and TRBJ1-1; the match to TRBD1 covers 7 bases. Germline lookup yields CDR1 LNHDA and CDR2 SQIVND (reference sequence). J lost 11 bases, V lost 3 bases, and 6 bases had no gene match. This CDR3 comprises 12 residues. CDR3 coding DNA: TGTGCCAGTAGTATCACAGGGGATTCGGCTTTCTTT. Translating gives CASSITGDSAFF. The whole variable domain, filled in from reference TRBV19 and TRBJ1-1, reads DGGITQSPKYLFRKEGQNVTLSCEQNLNHDAMYWYRQDPGQGLRLIYYSQIVNDFQKGDIAEGYSVSREKKESFPLTVTSAQKNPTAFYLCASSITGDSAFFGQGTRLTVV.